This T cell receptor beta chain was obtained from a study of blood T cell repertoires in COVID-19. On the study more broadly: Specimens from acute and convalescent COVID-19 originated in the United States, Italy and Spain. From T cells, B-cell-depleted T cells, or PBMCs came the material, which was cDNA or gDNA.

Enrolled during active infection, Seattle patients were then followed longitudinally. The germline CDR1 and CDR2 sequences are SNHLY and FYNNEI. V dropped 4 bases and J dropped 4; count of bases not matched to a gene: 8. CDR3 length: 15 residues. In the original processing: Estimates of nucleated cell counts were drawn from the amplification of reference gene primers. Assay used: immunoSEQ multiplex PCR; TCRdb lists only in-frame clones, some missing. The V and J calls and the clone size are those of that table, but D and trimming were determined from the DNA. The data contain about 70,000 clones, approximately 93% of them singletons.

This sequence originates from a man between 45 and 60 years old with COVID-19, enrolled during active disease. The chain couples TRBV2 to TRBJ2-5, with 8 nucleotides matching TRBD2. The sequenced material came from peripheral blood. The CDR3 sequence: CASSVGGGPVETQYF. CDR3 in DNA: TGTGCCAGCAGTGTCGGCGGGGGGCCGGTAGAGACCCAGTACTTC.